This TCR beta chain was observed in a study of cytomegalovirus exposure and HLA in healthy donors. The study, taken as a whole, reports: Cytomegalovirus-associated status was assigned to approximately 160 TCR beta chains.

The CDR3 length is 15 residues. Germline V lookup: CDR1 SEHNR, CDR2 FQNEAQ (reference sequence). A few counts support this clone. Its specificity is not known. The junction differs from germline at one of its ends, possibly a read error. Both 60 Vbeta primers and 13 Jbeta primers went into the PCR. Assay used: immunoSEQ multiplex PCR; TCRdb lists only in-frame clones, some missing. The table includes approximately 190,000 clones, 65% to 85% detected once. The TCR sequence derives from a middle-aged man in good health and CMV-seronegative. Sequenced sample: PBMCs. This chain connects TRBV7-9 to TRBJ1-1; D is possibly TRBD1 (5 bases). The CDR3 nucleotides are TGTTCCAGCAGCCCCCCTGGGAGGGCAGGGACTGAAGCTTTCTTT. Protein sequence: CSSSPPGRAGTEAFF.